This TCR beta chain was recovered during a study of cytomegalovirus exposure and HLA in healthy donors. Background on the study: Earlier, some 180 million T cells were analyzed, and 90 million to 140 million unique TCR beta sequences were found among them.

This clone appeared a few times. The CDR3 is 14 amino acids. V lost 1 base and J lost 7, with 12 bases in between. CDR1 is SGHKS and CDR2 is YYEKEE in the germline V gene (reference sequence). The PCR employed 60 Vbeta primers together with 13 Jbeta primers. Sequencing was performed with immunoSEQ multiplex PCR; in TCRdb, only in-frame clones are kept and a portion is missing. The data contain under 200,000 clones, 68% of them seen just once; the ten biggest clones take up about 3%. This TCR derives from a woman aged 40 to 55 in good health and CMV-seropositive. The sequenced sample was PBMCs. V is TRBV5-5 and J is TRBJ2-1; D is unresolved. Written as DNA, the CDR3 is TGTGCCAGCAGCTTGACGGGTTCGTGGAATGAGCAGTTCTTC. Translation: CASSLTGSWNEQFF.